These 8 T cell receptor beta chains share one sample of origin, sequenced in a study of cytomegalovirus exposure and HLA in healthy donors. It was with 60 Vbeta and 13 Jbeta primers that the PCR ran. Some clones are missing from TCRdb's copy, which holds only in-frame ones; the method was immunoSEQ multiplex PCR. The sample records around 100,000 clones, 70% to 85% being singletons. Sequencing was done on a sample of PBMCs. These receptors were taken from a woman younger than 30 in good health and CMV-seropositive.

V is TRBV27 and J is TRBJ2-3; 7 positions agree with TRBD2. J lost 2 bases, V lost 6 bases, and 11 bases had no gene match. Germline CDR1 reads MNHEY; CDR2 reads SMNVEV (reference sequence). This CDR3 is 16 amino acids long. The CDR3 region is CASSTSGTNPTDTQYF. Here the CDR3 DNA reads TGTGCCAGCAGCACCTCCGGGACTAACCCCACAGATACGCAGTATTTT.

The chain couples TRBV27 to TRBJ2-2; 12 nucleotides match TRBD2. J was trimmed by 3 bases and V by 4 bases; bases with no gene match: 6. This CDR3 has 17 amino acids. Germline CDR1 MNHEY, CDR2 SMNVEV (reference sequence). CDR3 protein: CASSYSSGRADTGELFF. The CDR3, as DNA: TGTGCCAGCAGTTATTCTAGCGGGAGGGCCGACACCGGGGAGCTGTTTTTT.

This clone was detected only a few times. CDR3 bases: TGTGCCAGCAGTGAAGGCCCGACTGAGCAGCCCCAGCATTTT. This encodes CASSEGPTEQPQHF. The V and J genes are TRBV6-5 and TRBJ1-5; D gene unclear. The V gene lost 5 bases and the J gene lost 7 bases, with 15 bases spanning the gap. This CDR3 contains 14 residues. The germline V gene encodes CDR1 MNHEY and CDR2 SVGAGI.

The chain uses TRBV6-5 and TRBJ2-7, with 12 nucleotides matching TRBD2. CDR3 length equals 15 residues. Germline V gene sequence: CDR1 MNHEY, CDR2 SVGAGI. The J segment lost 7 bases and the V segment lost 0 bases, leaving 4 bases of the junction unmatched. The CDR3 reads CASSYSPSGRGEQYF. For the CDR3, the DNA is TGTGCCAGCAGTTACTCGCCTAGCGGGAGGGGAGAGCAGTACTTC.

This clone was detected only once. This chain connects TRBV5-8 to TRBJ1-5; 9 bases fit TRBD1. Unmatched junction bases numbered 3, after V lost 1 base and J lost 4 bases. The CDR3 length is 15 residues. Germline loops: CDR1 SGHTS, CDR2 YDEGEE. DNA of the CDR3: TGTGCCAGCAGCTTGACCGGGACAGGGAATCAGCCCCAGCATTTT. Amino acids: CASSLTGTGNQPQHF.

CDR3 DNA sequence: TGTGCCAGCAGCTTAGGCCTAGTTACATACAATGAGCAGTTCTTC. Residues: CASSLGLVTYNEQFF. V gene TRBV7-8 combines with J gene TRBJ2-1; D unresolved. The germline V gene has CDR1 SGHVS and CDR2 FQNEAQ. CDR3 size: 15 residues. V dropped 1 base and J dropped 4 bases, with 11 bases sitting between them.

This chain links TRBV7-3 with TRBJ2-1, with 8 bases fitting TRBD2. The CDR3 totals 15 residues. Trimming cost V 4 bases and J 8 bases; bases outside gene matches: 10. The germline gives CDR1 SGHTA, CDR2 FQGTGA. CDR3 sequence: CASSYTGTSTYEQFF. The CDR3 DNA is TGTGCCAGCAGCTACACCGGGACTAGTACGTATGAGCAGTTCTTC.

CDR3 region: CASSLDFYSYNEQFF. For the CDR3, the DNA is TGTGCCAGCAGCTTGGACTTCTACTCCTACAATGAGCAGTTCTTC. The chain recombines TRBV5-4 with TRBJ2-1, with unresolved D. Germline-derived CDR1 and CDR2 are SGHNT and YYREEE (reference sequence). V was trimmed by 0 bases and J by 0 bases, leaving 7 bases between them. The CDR3 length is 15 residues. The full variable domain, completed using reference TRBV5-4 and TRBJ2-1, is ETGVTQSPTHLIKTRGQQVTLRCSSQSGHNTVSWYQQALGQGPQFIFQYYREEENGRGNFPPRFSGLQFPNYSSELNVNALELDDSALYLCASSLDFYSYNEQFFGPGTRLTVL.